These 27 T cell receptor beta chains were sequenced from one sample in a study of blood T cell repertoires in COVID-19. Method: immunoSEQ multiplex PCR; TCRdb's copy keeps in-frame clones and lacks some. The repertoire includes about 68,000 clones, about 86% of them detected once, and roughly 3.7% sits in the top ten. Material for sequencing was peripheral blood. The source is a man aged 45 to 65 with acute or convalescent COVID-19.

The chain is built from TRBV18 and TRBJ1-1; the match to TRBD1 covers 8 bases. CDR1 is KGHSH and CDR2 is LQKENI in the germline V gene. This CDR3 contains 16 residues. Losses at the gene ends were 3 bases for V and 3 bases for J; bases not matched to a gene: 9. The CDR3 here is CASSPTGGRVDTEAFF. CDR3 DNA: TGTGCCAGCTCACCTACAGGGGGACGAGTGGACACTGAAGCTTTCTTT. Combining the CDR3 with reference TRBV18 and TRBJ1-1 gives the whole variable domain NAGVMQNPRHLVRRRGQEARLRCSPMKGHSHVYWYRQLPEEGLKFMVYLQKENIIDESGMPKERFSAEFPKEGPSILRIQQVVRGDSAAYFCASSPTGGRVDTEAFFGQGTRLTVV.

The rearrangement links TRBV11-2 to TRBJ1-1, with unresolved D. This CDR3 spans 14 amino acids. V was shortened by 1 base and J by 5 bases, with 11 bases between the two germline ends. Per the germline V gene, CDR1 is SGHAT and CDR2 is FQNNGV. CDR3 protein: CASSLGVGGTEAFF. CDR3 nucleotides: TGTGCCAGCAGCTTAGGCGTTGGAGGGACTGAAGCTTTCTTT.

In DNA, the CDR3 is TGTGCCAGCAGCCCCAAGGGAGCGGGAGGTGCAATGGGCAATGAGCAGTTCTTC. Protein product: CASSPKGAGGAMGNEQFF. V usage is TRBV13 and J usage is TRBJ2-1; 9 bases line up with TRBD2. J was trimmed by 6 bases and V by 5 bases; bases with no gene match: 17. Germline V lookup: CDR1 PRHDT, CDR2 FYEKMQ (reference sequence). The CDR3 is 18 residues long.

This clone has only a few counts. The chain employs TRBV25-1 and TRBJ1-4; D remains ambiguous. The CDR3 is 14 residues long. CDR1 and CDR2 from the germline V gene are MGHDK and SYGVNS. Between the trimmed V and J ends, which lost 2 bases and 8 bases, there was a span of 12 bases. The CDR3 here is CASSEEGKSEKLFF. The CDR3 DNA reads TGTGCCAGCAGTGAAGAGGGAAAGTCGGAAAAACTGTTTTTT. Supplemented by reference TRBV25-1 and TRBJ1-4, the full variable domain reads EADIYQTPRYLVIGTGKKITLECSQTMGHDKMYWYQQDPGMELHLIHYSYGVNSTEKGDLSSESTVSRIRTEHFPLTLESARPSHTSQYLCASSEEGKSEKLFFGSGTQLSVL.

This rearrangement joins TRBV28 to TRBJ2-1, with TRBD1 as a possible D gene (6 bases). The CDR3 has 15 residues. V lost 4 bases to trimming and J lost 0 bases, with 10 bases between them. Looked up from germline, CDR1 is MDHEN and CDR2 is SYDVKM. CDR3 residues: CASSSGVSSYNEQFF. CDR3 coding DNA: TGTGCCAGCAGTTCAGGGGTGAGCTCCTACAATGAGCAGTTCTTC.

CDR3 amino acids: CASSQGGQGGTDTQYF. The CDR3 nucleotides read TGCGCCAGCAGCCAAGGCGGACAGGGGGGTACAGATACGCAGTATTTT. The J gene is TRBJ2-3, the V gene TRBV5-1; 10 bases fit TRBD1. The germline V gene has CDR1 SGHRS and CDR2 YFSETQ. Trimming removed 4 bases from V and 3 bases from J; junction bases left unmatched: 8. This CDR3 is built from 16 residues.

This chain joins TRBV5-1 and TRBJ2-5; TRBD2 is a possible D gene (6 bases). V shed 4 bases and J shed 5 bases, with 12 bases lying between them. The CDR3 runs to 13 residues. Germline CDR1 reads SGHRS; CDR2 reads YFSETQ. The CDR3 loop reads CASSPRGRETQYF. CDR3 in DNA: TGCGCCAGCAGCCCCCGGGGGAGGGAGACCCAGTACTTC. Looking up the rest from reference TRBV5-1 and TRBJ2-5 gives the full variable domain: KAGVTQTPRYLIKTRGQQVTLSCSPISGHRSVSWYQQTPGQGLQFLFEYFSETQRNKGNFPGRFSGRQFSNSRSEMNVSTLELGDSALYLCASSPRGRETQYFGPGTRLLVL.

The chain carries TRBV30 and TRBJ1-4; 9 nucleotides align to TRBD1. Germline CDR1 GTSNPN, CDR2 SVGIG (reference sequence). After removal of 8 bases from V and 7 bases from J, the junction contained 17 bases not matched to a gene. The CDR3 has 16 amino acids. The CDR3 sequence: CAVTARDREWSEKLFF. The DNA for the CDR3 is TGTGCCGTCACGGCGAGGGACAGGGAATGGAGTGAAAAACTGTTTTTT.

The chain couples TRBV10-1 to TRBJ2-7; no clear D. The V end lost 1 base, the J end lost 2 bases, and 15 bases lay between the germline ends. The germline CDR1 and CDR2 sequences are WNHNN and SYGVQD (reference sequence). The length of the CDR3 is 16 residues. Here the CDR3 DNA reads TGCGCCAGCAGTGAGTTGGCGACCGAGCGTCCCTACGAGCAGTACTTC. Protein product: CASSELATERPYEQYF.

The chain has TRBV7-8 and TRBJ1-2; TRBD1 agrees at 8 bases. Germline V CDR1 and CDR2: SGHVS, FQNEAQ. After removal of 0 bases from V and 4 bases from J, the junction contained 7 bases not matched to a gene. The CDR3 extends over 16 amino acids. The CDR3 DNA is TGTGCCAGCAGCTTAGCTTCGACAGGGGTGGCCTATGGCTACACCTTC. Its translation is CASSLASTGVAYGYTF.

The chain recombines TRBV10-3 with TRBJ1-6; TRBD1 aligns across 8 bases. Germline CDR1 and CDR2: ENHRY and SYGVKD. Trimming at V came to 6 bases and at J to 8 bases, leaving 3 bases not matched to a gene. The length of the CDR3 is 13 residues. The CDR3 coding sequence is TGTGCCATCAGGGAGACAGGGGATTCACCCCTCCACTTT. Its protein product is CAIRETGDSPLHF.

The genes are TRBV19 and TRBJ2-7, with 7 bases that match TRBD1. The germline V gene encodes CDR1 LNHDA and CDR2 SQIVND (reference sequence). The ends lost 6 bases at V and 3 bases at J; junction bases unmatched: 14. The CDR3 has 16 amino acids. CDR3 protein: CASSKRGAGTDYEQYF. The CDR3 DNA follows: TGTGCCAGTAGCAAACGGGGCGCCGGGACAGACTACGAGCAGTACTTC.

The rearrangement links TRBV6-5 to TRBJ2-7; tentative D call: TRBD1 (5 bases). Germline assignment: CDR1 MNHEY and CDR2 SVGAGI. The CDR3 loop spans 11 amino acids. V dropped 10 bases and J dropped 4 bases, with 11 bases sitting between them. In DNA, the CDR3 is TGTGCCACCCTACAGGCGTACGAGCAGTACTTC. Translated, it gives CATLQAYEQYF.

This clone was seen a few times. The chain is built from TRBV7-2 and TRBJ1-6; D not resolved. In germline, CDR1 is SGHTA, CDR2 FQGNSA. This CDR3 has 13 residues. Trimming cost V 8 bases and J 8 bases, with 13 bases left between them. The CDR3 loop reads CASCREADSPLHF. The CDR3 nucleotides are TGTGCCAGCTGCCGGGAGGCGGATTCACCCCTCCACTTT.

The chain is built from TRBV28 and TRBJ2-1, with 12 bases identical to TRBD2. The germline CDR1 and CDR2 sequences are MDHEN and SYDVKM. Germline trimming cut 4 bases from V and 4 bases from J; bases unmatched to any gene: 11. CDR3 size: 18 residues. In DNA, the CDR3 is TGTGCCAGCAGTTCGGGACTAGCGGGTGATTCCTCATACAATGAGCAGTTCTTC. It is translated as CASSSGLAGDSSYNEQFF.

The chain combines TRBV6-5 with TRBJ2-5; 14 bases match TRBD2. J lost 1 base, V lost 2 bases, and 0 bases had no gene match. Germline V gene lookup returns CDR1 MNHEY and CDR2 SVGAGI. This CDR3 comprises 16 residues. CDR3 in amino acids: CASSYGTSGGQETQYF. The CDR3 DNA follows: TGTGCCAGCAGTTACGGGACTAGCGGGGGCCAAGAGACCCAGTACTTC.

V usage is TRBV12-3 or TRBV12-4 and J usage is TRBJ1-1; D is ambiguous. V was clipped by 3 bases and J by 9 bases, with 11 bases between them. The CDR3 has 12 amino acids. The CDR3 DNA reads as TGTGCCAGCAGTTTTGAGGGAGCCAAAGCTTTCTTT. This gives the protein CASSFEGAKAFF.

This clone was recorded only once. The chain couples TRBV5-1 to TRBJ1-4, with 10 bases matching TRBD1. After removal of 2 bases from V and 5 bases from J, the junction contained 6 bases not matched to a gene. The CDR3 is made up of 16 amino acids. CDR1 is SGHRS, CDR2 YFSETQ, per germline. This CDR3 reads CASSLYGTGENEKLFF. Written as DNA, the CDR3 is TGCGCCAGCAGCTTATATGGGACAGGGGAAAATGAAAAACTGTTTTTT. Complete variable domain (other parts from reference TRBV5-1 and TRBJ1-4): KAGVTQTPRYLIKTRGQQVTLSCSPISGHRSVSWYQQTPGQGLQFLFEYFSETQRNKGNFPGRFSGRQFSNSRSEMNVSTLELGDSALYLCASSLYGTGENEKLFFGSGTQLSVL.

The chain has TRBV6-6 and TRBJ1-1, with D possibly TRBD1 on 5 matching bases. CDR3 length: 12 residues. Germline V gene sequence: CDR1 MNHNY, CDR2 SVGAGI (reference sequence). The V and J ends lost 10 bases and 4 bases respectively, with 13 bases between them. In DNA, the CDR3 is TGTGCCACCTCGGGGGGTTCCACTGAAGCTTTCTTT. Its translation: CATSGGSTEAFF.

V usage is TRBV6-5 and J usage is TRBJ1-5, with TRBD1 as a possible D gene (5 bases). V lost 8 bases, J lost 10 bases, and 15 bases lay in between. This CDR3 comprises 12 residues. The germline V gene encodes CDR1 MNHEY and CDR2 SVGAGI. The CDR3: CASEGAVGPQHF. In nucleotides, the CDR3 is TGTGCCAGCGAAGGGGCCGTAGGACCCCAGCATTTT.

The sample holds one count of this clone. This chain connects TRBV6-6 to TRBJ2-7, with 10 nucleotides matching TRBD2. V lost 0 bases, J lost 5 bases, and 1 base stayed unmatched. This CDR3 has 14 amino acids. In germline, CDR1 is MNHNY, CDR2 SVGAGI (reference sequence). The CDR3 spells CASSYSGTSDEQYF. CDR3 sequence (DNA): TGTGCCAGCAGTTACTCGGGGACTAGCGACGAGCAGTACTTC.

CDR3 loop: CASSLVEHREFYGYTF. In nucleotides, the CDR3 is TGTGCCAGCAGTTTAGTCGAGCACAGAGAGTTTTATGGCTACACCTTC. V usage is TRBV28 and J usage is TRBJ1-2; D not certain. Per germline, CDR1 MDHEN and CDR2 SYDVKM. Trimming took 2 bases from V and 5 from J, leaving 18 bases between them. This CDR3 contains 16 residues.

The V and J genes are TRBV4-1 and TRBJ1-5, with 10 bases lining up with TRBD1. Germline V gene data show CDR1 as MGHRA and CDR2 as YSYEKL. The CDR3 covers 15 residues. Trimming removed 5 bases from V and 4 bases from J; junction bases left unmatched: 5. The CDR3 sequence: CASSAGTGVNQPQHF. The CDR3 bases are TGCGCCAGCAGCGCCGGGACAGGGGTAAATCAGCCCCAGCATTTT.

This chain connects TRBV28 to TRBJ2-7; TRBD2 matches at 11 bases. The germline gives CDR1 MDHEN, CDR2 SYDVKM. V shed 5 bases, J shed 5 bases, and the junction held 11 bases outside the gene matches. This CDR3 has 16 residues. CDR3 protein: CASSDSGLAGMDEQYF. DNA for the CDR3: TGTGCCAGCAGTGACTCAGGACTAGCGGGCATGGACGAGCAGTACTTC. The full variable domain, with the rest looked up from reference TRBV28 and TRBJ2-7, is DVKVTQSSRYLVKRTGEKVFLECVQDMDHENMFWYRQDPGLGLRLIYFSYDVKMKEKGDIPEGYSVSREKKERFSLILESASTNQTSMYLCASSDSGLAGMDEQYFGPGTRLTVT.

The CDR3 DNA reads TGTGCCAGCAGTGCATCCGGGACAGACCTCTACGAGCAGTACTTC. It encodes CASSASGTDLYEQYF. The V call is TRBV7-3, the J call TRBJ2-7; 7 bases line up with TRBD1. The CDR3 runs 15 residues. Per the germline V gene, CDR1 is SGHTA and CDR2 is FQGTGA. V dropped 6 bases and J dropped 3; count of bases not matched to a gene: 11.

The chain couples TRBV19 to TRBJ1-5; D possibly corresponds to TRBD1 (6 bases). V was shortened by 3 bases and J by 6 bases, with 18 bases between the two germline ends. The CDR3 extends over 16 amino acids. Per germline, CDR1 LNHDA and CDR2 SQIVND (reference sequence). In nucleotides, the CDR3 is TGTGCCAGTAGTATCTTGAGCGGGGGGCTCGGTCAGCCCCAGCATTTT. Translation: CASSILSGGLGQPQHF.

The chain uses TRBV18 and TRBJ1-5; D may be TRBD1 (5 bases). Germline V lookup: CDR1 KGHSH, CDR2 LQKENI. V shed 3 bases and J shed 3 bases, with 12 bases lying between them. This CDR3 is built from 15 residues. The CDR3 spells CASSPTQVSNQPQHF. The CDR3 bases are TGTGCCAGCTCACCGACACAGGTGTCCAATCAGCCCCAGCATTTT.